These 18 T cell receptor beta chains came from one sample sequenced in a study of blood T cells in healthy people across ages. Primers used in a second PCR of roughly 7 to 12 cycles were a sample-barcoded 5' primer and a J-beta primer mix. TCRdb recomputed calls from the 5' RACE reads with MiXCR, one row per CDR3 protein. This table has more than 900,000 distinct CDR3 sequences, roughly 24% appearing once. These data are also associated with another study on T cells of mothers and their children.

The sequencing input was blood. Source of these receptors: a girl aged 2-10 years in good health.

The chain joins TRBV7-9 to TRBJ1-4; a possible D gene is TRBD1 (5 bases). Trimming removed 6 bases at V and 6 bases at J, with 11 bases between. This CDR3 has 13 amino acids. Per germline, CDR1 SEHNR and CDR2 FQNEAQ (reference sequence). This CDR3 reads CASSKGRDEKLFF. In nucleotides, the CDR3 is TGTGCCAGCAGTAAGGGCAGGGATGAAAAACTGTTTTTT.

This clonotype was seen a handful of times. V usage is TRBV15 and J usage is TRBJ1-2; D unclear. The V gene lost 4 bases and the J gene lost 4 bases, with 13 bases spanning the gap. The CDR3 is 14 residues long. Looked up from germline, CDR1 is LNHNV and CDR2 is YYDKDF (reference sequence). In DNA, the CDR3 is TGTGCCACCAGCAATTCTGGTCAGATCTATGGCTACACCTTC. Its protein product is CATSNSGQIYGYTF.

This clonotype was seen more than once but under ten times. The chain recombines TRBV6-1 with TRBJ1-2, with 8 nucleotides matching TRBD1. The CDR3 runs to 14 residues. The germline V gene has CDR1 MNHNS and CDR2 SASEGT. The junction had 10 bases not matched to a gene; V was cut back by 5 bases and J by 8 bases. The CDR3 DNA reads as TGTGCCAGCAGTCACCGGACAGGGAGTGAGGGCTACACCTTC. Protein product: CASSHRTGSEGYTF.

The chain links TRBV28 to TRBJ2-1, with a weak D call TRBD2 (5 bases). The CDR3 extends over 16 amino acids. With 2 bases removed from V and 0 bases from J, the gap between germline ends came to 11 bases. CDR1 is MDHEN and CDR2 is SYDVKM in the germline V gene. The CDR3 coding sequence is TGTGCCAGCAGTTTACACGGGGTTAGCTCCTACAATGAGCAGTTCTTC. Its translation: CASSLHGVSSYNEQFF.

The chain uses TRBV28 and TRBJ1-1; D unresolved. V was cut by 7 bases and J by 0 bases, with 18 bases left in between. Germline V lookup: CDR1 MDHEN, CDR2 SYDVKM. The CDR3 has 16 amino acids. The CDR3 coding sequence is TGTGCCAGCAACCAGATTAGACCCTACATGAACACTGAAGCTTTCTTT. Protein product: CASNQIRPYMNTEAFF.

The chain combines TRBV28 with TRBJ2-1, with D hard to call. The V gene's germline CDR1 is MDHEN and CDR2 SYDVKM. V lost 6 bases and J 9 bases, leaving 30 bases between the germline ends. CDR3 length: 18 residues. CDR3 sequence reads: CASSPELPAMWYGPEQFF. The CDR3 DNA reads TGTGCCAGCAGCCCCGAGTTGCCCGCTATGTGGTATGGACCTGAGCAGTTCTTC.

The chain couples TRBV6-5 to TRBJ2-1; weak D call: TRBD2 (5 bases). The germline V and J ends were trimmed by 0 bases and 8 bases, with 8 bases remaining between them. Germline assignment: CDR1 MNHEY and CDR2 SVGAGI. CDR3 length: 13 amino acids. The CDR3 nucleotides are TGTGCCAGCAGTTACTCTCTCGGGGATGAGCAGTTCTTC. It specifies CASSYSLGDEQFF.

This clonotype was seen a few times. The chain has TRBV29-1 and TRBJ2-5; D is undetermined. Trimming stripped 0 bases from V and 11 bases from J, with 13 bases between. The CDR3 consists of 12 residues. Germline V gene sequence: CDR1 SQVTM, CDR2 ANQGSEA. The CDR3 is CSVEDVLREQYF. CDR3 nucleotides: TGCAGCGTTGAAGATGTCCTACGAGAGCAGTACTTC.

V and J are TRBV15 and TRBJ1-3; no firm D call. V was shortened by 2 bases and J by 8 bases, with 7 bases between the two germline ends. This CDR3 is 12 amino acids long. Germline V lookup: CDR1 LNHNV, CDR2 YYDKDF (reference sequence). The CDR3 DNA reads TGTGCCACCAGCAGACAGGTTCACACCATATATTTT. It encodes CATSRQVHTIYF.

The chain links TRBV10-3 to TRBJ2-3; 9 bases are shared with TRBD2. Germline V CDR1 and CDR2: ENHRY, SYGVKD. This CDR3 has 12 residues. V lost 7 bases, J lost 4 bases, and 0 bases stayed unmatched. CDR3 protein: CAITSGADTQYF. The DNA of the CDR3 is TGTGCCATCACTAGCGGGGCAGATACGCAGTATTTT.

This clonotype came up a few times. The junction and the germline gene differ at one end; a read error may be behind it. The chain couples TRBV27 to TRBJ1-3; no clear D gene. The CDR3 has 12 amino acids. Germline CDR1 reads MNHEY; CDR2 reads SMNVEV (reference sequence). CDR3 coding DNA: TGTGCCAGCAGTTCACCGATAAACTCCATATATTTT. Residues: CASSSPINSIYF.

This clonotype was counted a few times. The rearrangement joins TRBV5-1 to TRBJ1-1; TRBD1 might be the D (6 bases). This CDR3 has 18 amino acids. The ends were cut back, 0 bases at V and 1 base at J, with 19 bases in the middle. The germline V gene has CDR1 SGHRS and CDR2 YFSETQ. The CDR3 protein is CASSLASRDTFSNTEAFF. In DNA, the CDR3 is TGCGCCAGCAGCTTGGCCTCGCGGGACACCTTTTCGAACACTGAAGCTTTCTTT.

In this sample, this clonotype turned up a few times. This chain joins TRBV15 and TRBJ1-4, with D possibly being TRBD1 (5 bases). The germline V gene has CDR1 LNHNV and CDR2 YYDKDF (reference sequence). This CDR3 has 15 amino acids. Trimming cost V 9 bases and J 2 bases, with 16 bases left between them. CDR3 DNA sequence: TGTGCCACTTTAAAGCACGACAGCACTAATGAAAAACTGTTTTTT. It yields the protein CATLKHDSTNEKLFF.

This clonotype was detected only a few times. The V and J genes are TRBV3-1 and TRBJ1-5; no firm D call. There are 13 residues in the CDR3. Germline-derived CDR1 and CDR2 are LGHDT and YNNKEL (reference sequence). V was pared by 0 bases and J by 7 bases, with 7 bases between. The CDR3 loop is CASSQDPRQPQHF. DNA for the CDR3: TGTGCCAGCAGCCAAGATCCTAGGCAGCCCCAGCATTTT.

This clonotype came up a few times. CDR3 in DNA: TGTGCCAGCAGTTACACAGGGGTCACCGGGGAGCTGTTTTTT. Its protein is CASSYTGVTGELFF. This sequence joins TRBV6-5 and TRBJ2-2, with 7 bases identical to TRBD1. This CDR3 has 14 amino acids. The germline V gene encodes CDR1 MNHEY and CDR2 SVGAGI. J lost 4 bases, V lost 2 bases, and 1 base had no gene match.

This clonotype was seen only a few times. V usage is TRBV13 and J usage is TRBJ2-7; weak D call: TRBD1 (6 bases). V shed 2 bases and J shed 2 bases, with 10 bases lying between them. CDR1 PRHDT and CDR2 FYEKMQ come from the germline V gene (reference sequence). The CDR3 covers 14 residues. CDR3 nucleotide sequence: TGTGCCAGCAGCTTAAACAGGGCCACCTACGAGCAGTACTTC. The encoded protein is CASSLNRATYEQYF.

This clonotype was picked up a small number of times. In DNA form, the CDR3 reads TGTGCCAGCAGTGAGGGGGGCGGAAGCTATGGCTACACCTTC. Protein product: CASSEGGGSYGYTF. The rearrangement links TRBV6-1 to TRBJ1-2; D perhaps matches TRBD1 (6 bases). Trimming pared 3 bases from V and 4 bases from J, leaving 12 bases between. Germline assignment: CDR1 MNHNS and CDR2 SASEGT. This CDR3 region has 14 residues.

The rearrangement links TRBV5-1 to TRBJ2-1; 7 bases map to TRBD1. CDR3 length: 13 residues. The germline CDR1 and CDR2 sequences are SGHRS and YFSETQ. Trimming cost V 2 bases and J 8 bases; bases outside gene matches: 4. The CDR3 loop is CASSFNRGYEQFF. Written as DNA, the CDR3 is TGCGCCAGCAGCTTTAACAGGGGCTATGAGCAGTTCTTC.